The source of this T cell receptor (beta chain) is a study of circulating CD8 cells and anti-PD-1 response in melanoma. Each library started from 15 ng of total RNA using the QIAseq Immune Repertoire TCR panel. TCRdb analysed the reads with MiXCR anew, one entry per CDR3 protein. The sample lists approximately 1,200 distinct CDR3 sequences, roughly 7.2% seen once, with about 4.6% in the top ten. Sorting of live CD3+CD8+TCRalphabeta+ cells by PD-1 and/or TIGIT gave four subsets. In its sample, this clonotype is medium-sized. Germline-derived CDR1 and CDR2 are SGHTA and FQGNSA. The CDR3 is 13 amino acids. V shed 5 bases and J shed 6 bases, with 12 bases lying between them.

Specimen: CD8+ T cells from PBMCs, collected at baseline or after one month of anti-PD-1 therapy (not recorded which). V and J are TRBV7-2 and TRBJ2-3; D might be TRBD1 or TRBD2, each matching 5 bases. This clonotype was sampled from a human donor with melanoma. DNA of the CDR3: TGTGCCAGCAGCCCCGGGGCCTCGGATACGCAGTATTTT. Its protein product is CASSPGASDTQYF.